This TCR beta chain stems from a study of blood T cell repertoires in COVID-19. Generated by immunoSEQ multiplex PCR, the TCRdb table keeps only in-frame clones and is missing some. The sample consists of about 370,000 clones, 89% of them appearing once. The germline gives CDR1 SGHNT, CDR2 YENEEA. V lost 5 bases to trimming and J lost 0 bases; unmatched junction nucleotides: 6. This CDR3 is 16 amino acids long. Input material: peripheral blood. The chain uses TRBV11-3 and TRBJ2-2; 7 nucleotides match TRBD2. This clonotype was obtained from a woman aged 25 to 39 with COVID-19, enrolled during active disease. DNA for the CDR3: TGTGCCAGCAGCACGCTAGCGGACGCGAACACCGGGGAGCTGTTTTTT. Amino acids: CASSTLADANTGELFF. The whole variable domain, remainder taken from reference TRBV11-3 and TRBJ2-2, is EAGVVQSPRYKIIEKKQPVAFWCNPISGHNTLYWYLQNLGQGPELLIRYENEEAVDDSQLPKDRFSAERLKGVDSTLKIQPAELGDSAVYLCASSTLADANTGELFFGEGSRLTVL.